Listed below are T cell receptor beta chains from one sample, sequenced in a study of CD8 T cells in Susac syndrome. One entry per CDR3 protein results from TCRdb running MiXCR on the immunoSEQ multiplex PCR reads. The table has 210,000 or so distinct CDR3 sequences, 92% seen once. The sequencing sample was made of CD8+ T cells from PBMCs. The source of these receptors is a human donor with multiple sclerosis. CDR3s include the opening cysteine and the closing phenylalanine or tryptophan. D genes are given only for firm matches. Not all rows give a size; the values are once, few, many and, for expanded clones, a class.

j_call clone_size d_call v_call cdr3_aa cdr3_nt
TRBJ2-7 NA NA TRBV3-1 CASSPGEIGQGILYEQYF TGTGCCAGCAGCCCGGGAGAGATTGGGCAGGGGATTCTCTACGAGCAGTACTTC
TRBJ1-1 NA NA TRBV20-1 CSAPVQGLTFEAFF TGCAGTGCCCCAGTCCAGGGGTTAACCTTTGAAGCTTTCTTT
TRBJ2-2 NA NA TRBV18 CASSPRTGGELFF TGTGCCAGCTCACCAAGGACTGGCGGGGAGCTGTTTTTT
TRBJ1-1 NA NA TRBV14 CASSPFSNTEAFF TGTGCCAGCAGCCCTTTCAGTAACACTGAAGCTTTCTTT
TRBJ2-2 NA TRBD2 TRBV6-5 CASSSGGRVGNTGELFF TGTGCCAGCAGTTCGGGCGGGAGGGTAGGGAACACCGGGGAGCTGTTTTTT
TRBJ1-1 NA NA TRBV15 CATSRVNTEAFF TGTGCCACCAGCAGGGTGAACACTGAAGCTTTCTTT
TRBJ2-1 NA NA TRBV20-1 CSAREGTGAYNEQFF TGCAGTGCTAGAGAAGGGACTGGGGCTTACAATGAGCAGTTCTTC
TRBJ2-3 NA TRBD2 TRBV27 CASSPTSGGLVGTQYF TGTGCCAGCAGCCCGACTAGCGGGGGCCTGGTGGGGACGCAGTATTTT
TRBJ1-2 NA NA TRBV15 CATSERGLGYGYTF TGTGCCACCAGCGAACGGGGACTGGGCTATGGCTACACCTTC
TRBJ2-3 NA NA TRBV9 CASSDPSGDTQYF TGTGCCAGCAGCGACCCTTCCGGAGATACGCAGTATTTT
TRBJ1-1 NA NA TRBV5-1 CASSLGGLLEAFF TGCGCCAGCAGCTTGGGAGGGCTTTTAGAAGCTTTCTTT
TRBJ1-2 NA NA TRBV7-9 CASSSGIFYGYTF TGTGCCAGCAGCTCCGGGATCTTCTATGGCTACACCTTC
TRBJ2-6 NA NA TRBV9 CASSVWQSGANVLTF TGTGCCAGCAGCGTTTGGCAGTCCGGGGCCAACGTCCTGACTTTC
TRBJ1-5 NA TRBD1 TRBV10-3 CAISELWTGSNQPQHF TGTGCCATCAGTGAGCTATGGACAGGTAGCAATCAGCCCCAGCATTTT
TRBJ2-7 NA NA TRBV4-3 CASSQDPGLGDSYEQYF TGCGCCAGCAGCCAAGATCCCGGACTGGGAGACTCCTACGAGCAGTACTTC
TRBJ2-5 NA NA TRBV30 CAWSAWDSPYQETQYF TGTGCCTGGAGTGCCTGGGACTCGCCGTACCAAGAGACCCAGTACTTC
TRBJ2-1 NA NA TRBV15 CATSSRTGPGGEQFF TGTGCCACCAGCAGCCGGACTGGTCCCGGCGGTGAGCAGTTCTTC
TRBJ1-2 NA NA TRBV29-1 CSVDDGTVLYGYTF TGCAGCGTTGACGACGGGACCGTGCTTTATGGCTACACCTTC
TRBJ1-1 NA NA TRBV29-1 CSVVWGLRTEAFF TGCAGCGTTGTTTGGGGGTTGAGAACTGAAGCTTTCTTT
TRBJ1-5 NA TRBD1 TRBV4-1 CASSQGTDNQPQHF TGCGCCAGCAGCCAGGGGACAGACAATCAGCCCCAGCATTTT
TRBJ1-1 NA TRBD1 TRBV5-1 CASSLRQGGSEAFF TGCGCCAGCAGCTTGCGGCAGGGGGGCTCTGAAGCTTTCTTT
TRBJ2-2 NA NA TRBV9 CASSAEANTGELFF TGTGCCAGCAGCGCGGAGGCGAACACCGGGGAGCTGTTTTTT
TRBJ2-3 once TRBD1 TRBV4-2 CASSQTTGAADTQYF TGTGCCAGCAGCCAAACCACAGGGGCCGCAGATACGCAGTATTTT
TRBJ1-2 NA NA TRBV3-1 CASSQSIQLNYGYTF TGTGCCAGCAGCCAATCAATACAGCTGAACTATGGCTACACCTTC
TRBJ1-2 NA NA TRBV21-1 CASSKDPDGYTF TGTGCCAGCAGCAAAGACCCCGATGGCTACACCTTC
TRBJ1-1 NA TRBD1 TRBV3-1 CASSRISGQGSSPKPNTEAFF TGTGCCAGCAGCCGTATATCGGGACAGGGTAGTTCCCCTAAACCGAACACTGAAGCTTTCTTT
TRBJ1-1 NA TRBD1 TRBV19 CASRYRGGNTEAFF TGTGCCAGTAGGTACAGGGGAGGCAACACTGAAGCTTTCTTT
TRBJ2-7 NA NA TRBV9 CASSVFGGPYYEQYF TGTGCCAGCAGCGTCTTCGGGGGCCCGTACTACGAGCAGTACTTC
TRBJ2-3 once NA TRBV6-6 CASSYGGPSIDTQYF TGTGCCAGCAGTTACGGCGGGCCGAGTATAGATACGCAGTATTTT
TRBJ1-2 NA NA TRBV27 CASSLLYIKGAGYGYTF TGTGCCAGCAGTCTCCTCTACATCAAAGGGGCGGGATATGGCTACACCTTC
TRBJ1-1 NA NA TRBV20-1 CSAMQDERTEAFF TGCAGTGCTATGCAAGACGAGAGGACTGAAGCTTTCTTT
TRBJ1-1 NA TRBD1 TRBV7-9 CASSFLDRGSTEAFF TGTGCCAGCAGCTTCCTTGACAGGGGTAGCACTGAAGCTTTCTTT
TRBJ2-7 NA TRBD1 TRBV5-6 CASSPGQGPLWEQYF TGTGCCAGCAGCCCCGGACAGGGTCCTCTGTGGGAGCAGTACTTC
TRBJ2-5 NA TRBD2 TRBV6-5 CASSYSRTSGDETQYF TGTGCCAGCAGTTACTCGAGAACTAGCGGGGATGAGACCCAGTACTTC
TRBJ1-5 NA NA TRBV2 CASLGRGGHQPQHF TGTGCCAGCCTCGGGAGAGGGGGACATCAGCCCCAGCATTTT
TRBJ1-6 NA NA TRBV30 CAWSASHNSPLHF TGTGCCTGGAGCGCTTCCCATAATTCACCCCTCCACTTT
TRBJ2-2 NA NA TRBV19 CASSPWDKINTGELFF TGTGCCAGTAGCCCTTGGGACAAAATTAACACCGGGGAGCTGTTTTTT
TRBJ2-1 NA NA TRBV6-5 CASSYLDEQFF TGTGCCAGCAGTTACTTGGATGAGCAGTTCTTC
TRBJ1-6 NA NA TRBV6-6 CASSPDGYNSPLHF TGTGCCAGCAGTCCGGACGGTTATAATTCACCCCTCCACTTT
TRBJ2-1 NA TRBD1 TRBV5-6 CASSLGSRQGAYNEQFF TGTGCCAGCAGCTTGGGCTCCCGACAGGGGGCCTACAATGAGCAGTTCTTC
TRBJ1-1 NA NA TRBV7-8 CASSLDAGVNTEAFF TGTGCCAGCAGCTTAGACGCGGGAGTGAACACTGAAGCTTTCTTT
TRBJ1-2 NA TRBD1 TRBV19 CASSRDSYGYTF TGTGCCAGTAGTAGGGACAGCTATGGCTACACCTTC
TRBJ1-2 NA NA TRBV4-3 CASSQGLGNGYTF TGCGCCAGCAGCCAAGGGCTAGGGAATGGCTACACCTTC
TRBJ2-5 NA NA TRBV12-3/TRBV12-4 CASSSPGVGETQYF TGTGCCAGCAGCTCGCCCGGGGTCGGGGAGACCCAGTACTTC